A single sample gave rise to the 3 T cell receptor beta chains below, sequenced in a study of shared clonotypes between healthy human individuals. TCRdb's table, derived via immunoSEQ multiplex PCR, lists solely in-frame clones and lacks some. The sample contains 450,000 to 600,000 clones, 60% to 85% of which appear only once. Material for sequencing was PBMCs. These receptors were obtained from a middle-aged woman in good health. Some clones in this sample may be carry-over from other donors' samples.

The rearrangement joins TRBV10-2 to TRBJ2-7; 9 bases are shared with TRBD1. Germline CDR1 reads WSHSY; CDR2 reads SAAADI. The CDR3 extends over 15 amino acids. The junction had 9 bases not matched to a gene; V was cut back by 5 bases and J by 4 bases. The CDR3 DNA reads as TGCGCCAGCAGTTTACAACAGGGGGCGAAGTACGAGCAGTACTTC. Translated: CASSLQQGAKYEQYF.

The chain joins TRBV7-9 to TRBJ2-2, with D perhaps matching TRBD2 (6 bases). V shed 5 bases and J shed 6 bases, with 16 bases lying between them. The CDR3 is 15 amino acids. Germline lookup yields CDR1 SEHNR and CDR2 FQNEAQ (reference sequence). The CDR3, as DNA: TGTGCCAGCAGCCTGCGGGGCTCTTTGGCCGGGGAGCTGTTTTTT. This gives the protein CASSLRGSLAGELFF.

This chain uses TRBV7-9 with TRBJ2-2; TRBD1 matches 7 bases. V trimming: 7 bases; J trimming: 4 bases; junction bases outside the gene matches: 9. Germline CDR1 reads SEHNR; CDR2 reads FQNEAQ (reference sequence). CDR3 length equals 15 residues. CDR3 nucleotide sequence: TGTGCCAGCATCAAAGGGACAGTTACCACCGGGGAGCTGTTTTTT. It is translated as CASIKGTVTTGELFF.